The 3 T cell receptor beta chains in this list originate from one sample, sequenced in a study of T cell responses to AZD1222 COVID-19 vaccine. Measured with immunoSEQ multiplex PCR; TCRdb has only the in-frame clones, and not every one. The data show about 120,000 clones, with just under 95% seen just once and about 3% held by the top ten. The sample here was peripheral blood, taken on day 0 of AZD1222 vaccination. The receptor source for this set is an adult in good health.

This clone was detected once. The rearrangement uses TRBV21-1 and TRBJ2-7; the table assigns TRBD2, which was not confirmed against the DNA. TRBV21-1 is a pseudogene segment. The CDR3 spans 15 residues. DNA of the CDR3: TGTGCCAGCAGCAAAGGTGGTAGCGGGAGCTACGAGCAGTACTTC. It encodes CASSKGGSGSYEQYF.

This chain joins TRBV3-1 (or the pseudogene TRBV3-2) and TRBJ2-3; D gene unclear. Trimming removed 2 bases at V and 4 bases at J, with 7 bases between. The CDR3 contains 13 residues. Per the germline V gene, CDR1 is LGHDT and CDR2 is YNNKEL (reference sequence). The CDR3 loop reads CASSQFLADTQYF. The CDR3 DNA is TGTGCCAGCAGCCAATTTCTGGCAGATACGCAGTATTTT.

The V gene is TRBV2, the J gene TRBJ2-3; D perhaps matches TRBD2 (5 bases). The CDR3 loop spans 14 amino acids. V was shortened by 10 bases and J by 6 bases, with 20 bases between the two germline ends. Per germline, CDR1 SNHLY and CDR2 FYNNEI. CDR3 coding DNA: TGTGCCACCCAGGCGACTACAGTCGATGATACGCAGTATTTT. It specifies CATQATTVDDTQYF.